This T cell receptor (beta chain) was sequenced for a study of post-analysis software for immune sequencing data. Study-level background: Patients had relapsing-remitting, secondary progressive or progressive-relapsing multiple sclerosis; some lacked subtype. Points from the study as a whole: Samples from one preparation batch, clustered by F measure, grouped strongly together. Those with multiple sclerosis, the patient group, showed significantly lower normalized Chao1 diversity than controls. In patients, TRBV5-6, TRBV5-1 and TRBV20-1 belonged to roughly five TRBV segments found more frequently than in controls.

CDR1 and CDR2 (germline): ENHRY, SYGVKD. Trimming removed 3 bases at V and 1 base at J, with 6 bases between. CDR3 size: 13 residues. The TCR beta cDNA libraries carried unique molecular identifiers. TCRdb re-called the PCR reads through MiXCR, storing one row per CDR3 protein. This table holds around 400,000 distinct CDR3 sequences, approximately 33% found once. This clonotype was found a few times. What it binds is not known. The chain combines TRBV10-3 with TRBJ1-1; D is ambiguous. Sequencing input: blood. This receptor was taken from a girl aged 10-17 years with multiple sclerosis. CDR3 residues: CAISEQTNTEAFF. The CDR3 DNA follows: TGTGCCATCAGTGAACAGACGAACACTGAAGCTTTCTTT.